Listed below are T cell receptor beta chains from one sample, sequenced in a study of T cells in tumors after PD-1 blockade. TCRdb's copy holds only in-frame clones and misses some; the assay was immunoSEQ multiplex PCR. Of tens of thousands of clones in the sample, about 74% were seen once. The sequencing used PBMCs, collected after anti-PD-1 treatment. The origin of the receptors is a human donor with basal cell carcinoma. The CDR3 runs from the conserved cysteine through the conserved F or W. Each record gives: clone size, V gene, J gene, D gene, CDR3 DNA, CDR3 protein. A D gene is named only where the DNA matches it firmly. Size tells how often a clone was seen (once, few, many) or the class of an expanded clone, and some rows leave it out.

>-|TRBV19|TRBJ2-4|TRBD2
TGTGCCAGTAGTTACGGACTAGCGGGGATTCGCGGGGCCAAAAACATTCAGTACTTC
CASSYGLAGIRGAKNIQYF
>-|TRBV10-3|TRBJ1-1|-
TGTGCCATCAACCGACAGTGGGGGGACACTGAAGCTTTCTTT
CAINRQWGDTEAFF
>-|TRBV5-5|TRBJ2-7|-
TGTGCCAGCAGCTTGGAGGGGCAGGGCCGCTACGAGCAGTACTTC
CASSLEGQGRYEQYF
>-|TRBV5-4|TRBJ1-6|-
TGTGCCAGCAGCTTGGAAGGGGCGCGGGTGGATTCACCCCTCCACTTT
CASSLEGARVDSPLHF
>-|TRBV24-1|TRBJ2-4|-
TGTGCCACCAGTGACCCGGGGACCATTCAGTACTTC
CATSDPGTIQYF
>medium-sized|TRBV5-1|TRBJ1-6|-
TGCGCCAGCAGAAAGGCAGGGGCTGGGTCACCCCTCCACTTT
CASRKAGAGSPLHF
>-|TRBV24-1|TRBJ2-3|-
TGTGCCACCAGTGATTTTGGCGGCTTCACAGATACGCAGTATTTT
CATSDFGGFTDTQYF
>-|TRBV7-2|TRBJ2-1|TRBD2
TGTGCCAGCGGGCGGGGGGGCCGGAATGAGCAGTTCTTC
CASGRGGRNEQFF
>-|TRBV19|TRBJ2-2|TRBD1
TGTGCCAGTAATCTACAGGGGGCGAACACCGGGGAGCTGTTTTTT
CASNLQGANTGELFF
>-|TRBV3-1/TRBV3-2|TRBJ1-1|-
TGTGCCAGCAGCCAAGATCTAAGGGTAGGGAACACTGAAGCTTTCTTT
CASSQDLRVGNTEAFF
>-|TRBV30|TRBJ2-5|TRBD1
TGTGCCTGGAGTAGGACAGGGGGCGCGGAGACCCAGTACTTC
CAWSRTGGAETQYF
>-|TRBV23-1|TRBJ2-3|TRBD1
TGCGCCAGCAGCCTCAGACAGGGTACGTATTTT
CASSLRQGTYF
>-|TRBV7-9|TRBJ1-4|-
TGTGCCAGCAGCTTGACAGTTCAGAATGAAAAACTGTTTTTT
CASSLTVQNEKLFF
>once|TRBV3-1/TRBV3-2|TRBJ1-6|-
TGTGCCAGCAGCAAATCGTCGGGTGGTAAGGGGAATTCACCCCTCCACTTT
CASSKSSGGKGNSPLHF
>-|TRBV7-2|TRBJ2-3|TRBD2
TGTGCCAGCAGCTTAGTGGGACTAGCTCAAACTAGCACAGATACGCAGTATTTT
CASSLVGLAQTSTDTQYF
>few|TRBV7-6|TRBJ1-6|-
TGTGCCAGCAGCTTAGGCAGGGATAATTCACCCCTCCACTTT
CASSLGRDNSPLHF
>-|TRBV5-1|TRBJ2-5|TRBD2
TGCGCCAGCAGCTTGGATCCTAGCGGGGGCGGGGAGACCCAGTACTTC
CASSLDPSGGGETQYF
>-|TRBV2|TRBJ1-5|-
TGTGCCAGCAGTGAACAGCGCAATCAGCCCCAGCATTTT
CASSEQRNQPQHF
>medium-sized|TRBV7-6|TRBJ2-2|TRBD2
TGTGCCAGCAGCTTAGATTTGCTAGCGGGTTCCACCGGGGAGCTGTTTTTT
CASSLDLLAGSTGELFF
>-|TRBV18|TRBJ2-7|-
TGTGCCAGCTCACCACCGACGCAATGGTACGAGCAGTACTTC
CASSPPTQWYEQYF
>-|TRBV5-5|TRBJ1-2|TRBD1
TGTGCCAGCAGCTCACTGGACAGGGATGGCTACACCTTC
CASSSLDRDGYTF
>-|TRBV27|TRBJ1-1|-
TGTGCCAGCAGTCCATCCGACAGGCCGAACACTGAAGCTTTCTTT
CASSPSDRPNTEAFF
>-|TRBV6-5|TRBJ1-3|-
TGTGCCAGCAGTTTCAACAGGGAGGGGAACACCATATATTTT
CASSFNREGNTIYF
>-|TRBV29-1|TRBJ2-7|-
TGCAGCGTTGATAATGGCGTAACCTACGAGCAGTACTTC
CSVDNGVTYEQYF